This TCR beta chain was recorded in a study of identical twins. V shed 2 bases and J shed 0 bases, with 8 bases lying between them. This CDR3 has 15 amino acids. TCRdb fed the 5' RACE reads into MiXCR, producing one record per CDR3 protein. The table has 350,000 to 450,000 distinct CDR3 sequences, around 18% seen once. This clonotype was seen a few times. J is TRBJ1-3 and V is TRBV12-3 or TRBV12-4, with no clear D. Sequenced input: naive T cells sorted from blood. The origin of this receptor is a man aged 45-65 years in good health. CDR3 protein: CASSLRRSSGNTIYF. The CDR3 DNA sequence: TGTGCCAGCAGTTTAAGACGGAGCTCTGGAAACACCATATATTTT.